This TCR beta chain stems from a study of shared clonotypes between healthy human individuals. The overall study: Researchers drew samples from a couple of women and a few men aged 18 to 49.

The germline CDR1 and CDR2 sequences are SGDLS and YYNGEE. Trimming stripped 8 bases from V and 4 bases from J, with 21 bases between. The CDR3 loop spans 15 amino acids. Sequencing used immunoSEQ multiplex PCR; TCRdb keeps in-frame clones, though not all of them. This sample has 450,000 or so clones, with roughly three quarters found just once. The donors were adults (healthy and HIV-negative) with no recent acute infections or vaccinations. V usage is TRBV9 and J usage is TRBJ1-1; D might be TRBD1 (6 bases). The TCR comes from a woman aged 40 to 50 in good health. Some clones in this sample may be carry-over from other donors' samples. The sample consisted of PBMCs. CDR3 bases: TGTGCCAGTTCCGTAGGGCGGGGGCCCGGCACTGAAGCTTTCTTT. It yields the protein CASSVGRGPGTEAFF.